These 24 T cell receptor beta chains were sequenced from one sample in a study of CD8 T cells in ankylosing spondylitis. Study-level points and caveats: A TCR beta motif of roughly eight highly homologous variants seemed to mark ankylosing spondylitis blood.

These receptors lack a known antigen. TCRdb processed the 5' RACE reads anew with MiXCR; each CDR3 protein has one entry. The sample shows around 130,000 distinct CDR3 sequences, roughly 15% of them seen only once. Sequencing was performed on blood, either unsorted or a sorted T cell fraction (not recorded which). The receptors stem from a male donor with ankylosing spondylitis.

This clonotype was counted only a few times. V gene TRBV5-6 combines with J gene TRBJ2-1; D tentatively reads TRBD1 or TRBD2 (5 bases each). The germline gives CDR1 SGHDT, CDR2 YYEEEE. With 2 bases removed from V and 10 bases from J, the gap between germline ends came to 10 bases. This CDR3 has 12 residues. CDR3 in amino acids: CASSLMGREQFF. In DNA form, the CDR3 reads TGTGCCAGCAGCTTAATGGGACGGGAGCAGTTCTTC.

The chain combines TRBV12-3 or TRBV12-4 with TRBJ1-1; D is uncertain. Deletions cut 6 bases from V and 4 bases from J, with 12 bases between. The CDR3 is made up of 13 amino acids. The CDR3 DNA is TGTGCCAGCAGCGCGACCCCTGGCACTGAAGCTTTCTTT. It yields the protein CASSATPGTEAFF.

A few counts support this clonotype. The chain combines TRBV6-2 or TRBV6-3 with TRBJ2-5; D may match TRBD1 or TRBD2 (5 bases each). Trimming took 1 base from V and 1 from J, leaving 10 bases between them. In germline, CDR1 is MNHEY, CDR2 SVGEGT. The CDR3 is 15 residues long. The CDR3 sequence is CASSYWGGPQETQYF. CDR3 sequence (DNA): TGTGCCAGCAGTTACTGGGGCGGGCCCCAAGAGACCCAGTACTTC.

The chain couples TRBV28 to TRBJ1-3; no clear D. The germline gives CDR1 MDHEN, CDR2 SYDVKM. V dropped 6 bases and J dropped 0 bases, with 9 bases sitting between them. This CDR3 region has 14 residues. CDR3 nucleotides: TGTGCCAGCAGCCCCGTGGGCTCTGGAAACACCATATATTTT. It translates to CASSPVGSGNTIYF.

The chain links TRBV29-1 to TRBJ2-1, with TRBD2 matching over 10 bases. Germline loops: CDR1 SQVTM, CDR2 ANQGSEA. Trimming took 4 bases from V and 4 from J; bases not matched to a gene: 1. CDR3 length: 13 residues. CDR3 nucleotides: TGCAGCGTTGCACTAGCGGGGTACAATGAGCAGTTCTTC. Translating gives CSVALAGYNEQFF.

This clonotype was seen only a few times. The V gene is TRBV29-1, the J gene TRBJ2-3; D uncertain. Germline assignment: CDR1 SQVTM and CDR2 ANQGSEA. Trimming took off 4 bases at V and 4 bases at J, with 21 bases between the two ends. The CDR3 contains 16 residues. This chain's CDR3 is CSVVSAIRKGSDTQYF. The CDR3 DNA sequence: TGCAGCGTTGTGTCTGCCATCCGTAAGGGATCAGATACGCAGTATTTT.

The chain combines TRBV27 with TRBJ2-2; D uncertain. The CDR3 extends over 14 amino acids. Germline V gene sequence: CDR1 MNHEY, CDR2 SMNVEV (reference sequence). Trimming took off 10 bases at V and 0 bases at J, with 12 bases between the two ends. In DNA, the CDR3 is TGTGCCATCGCGGACGGTTCGAACACCGGGGAGCTGTTTTTT. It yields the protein CAIADGSNTGELFF.

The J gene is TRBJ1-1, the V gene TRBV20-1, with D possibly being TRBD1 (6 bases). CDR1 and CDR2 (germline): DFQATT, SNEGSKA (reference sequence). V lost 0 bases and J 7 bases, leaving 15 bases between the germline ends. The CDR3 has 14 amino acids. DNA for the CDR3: TGCAGTGCTAGAGAAGGACAGCAAGGCTTTGAAGCTTTCTTT. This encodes CSAREGQQGFEAFF.

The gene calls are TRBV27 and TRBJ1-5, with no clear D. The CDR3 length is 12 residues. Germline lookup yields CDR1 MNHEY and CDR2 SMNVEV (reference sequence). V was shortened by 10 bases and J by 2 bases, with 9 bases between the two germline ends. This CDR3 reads CAIGGGNQPQHF. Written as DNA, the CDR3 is TGTGCCATCGGTGGGGGCAATCAGCCCCAGCATTTT.

CDR3 residues: CASGLVRQEGGSPLHF. DNA of the CDR3: TGTGCTAGTGGTTTGGTCAGACAGGAAGGGGGCTCACCCCTCCACTTT. The chain has TRBV12-5 and TRBJ1-6; 7 bases map to TRBD1. CDR3 length: 16 residues. The V gene end was trimmed by 0 bases and the J gene end by 10 bases; junction bases not matched to a gene: 9. Germline CDR1 reads LGHNT; CDR2 reads FRNRAP.

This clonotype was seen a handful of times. The CDR3 DNA reads as TGTGCCAGCACTAAGACTAGTCCTCAGACCCAGTACTTC. It codes for CASTKTSPQTQYF. The genes are TRBV3-1 and TRBJ2-5, with D maybe TRBD2 (6 bases). CDR1 and CDR2 (germline): LGHDT, YNNKEL (reference sequence). The CDR3 sequence is 13 residues long. V was clipped by 7 bases and J by 6 bases, with 15 bases between them.

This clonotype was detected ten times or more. In DNA form, the CDR3 reads TGCAGTGCTAGAGATCCCCAACGCGACTCCTACGAGCAGTACTTC. This encodes CSARDPQRDSYEQYF. The V and J genes are TRBV20-1 and TRBJ2-7; D not resolved. CDR1 is DFQATT, CDR2 SNEGSKA, per germline (reference sequence). The CDR3 covers 15 residues. V lost 0 bases and J lost 0, with 12 bases in between.

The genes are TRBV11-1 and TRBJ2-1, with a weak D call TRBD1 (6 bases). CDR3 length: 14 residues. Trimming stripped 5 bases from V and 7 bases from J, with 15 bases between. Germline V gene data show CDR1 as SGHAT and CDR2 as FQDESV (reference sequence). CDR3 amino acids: CASSPPDGQNEQFF. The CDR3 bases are TGTGCCAGCAGCCCCCCGGATGGACAGAATGAGCAGTTCTTC.

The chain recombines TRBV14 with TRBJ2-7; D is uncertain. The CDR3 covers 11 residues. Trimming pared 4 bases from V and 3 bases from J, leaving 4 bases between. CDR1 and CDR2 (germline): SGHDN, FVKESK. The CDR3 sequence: CASSPHYEQYF. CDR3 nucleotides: TGTGCCAGCAGCCCCCACTACGAGCAGTACTTC. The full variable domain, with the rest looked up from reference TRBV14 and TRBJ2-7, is EAGVTQFPSHSVIEKGQTVTLRCDPISGHDNLYWYRRVMGKEIKFLLHFVKESKQDESGMPNNRFLAERTGGTYSTLKVQPAELEDSGVYFCASSPHYEQYFGPGTRLTVT.

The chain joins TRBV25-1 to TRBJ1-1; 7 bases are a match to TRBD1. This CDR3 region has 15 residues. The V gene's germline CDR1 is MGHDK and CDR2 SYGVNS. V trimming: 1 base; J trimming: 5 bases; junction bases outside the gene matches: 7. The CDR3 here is CASSELGRGSTEAFF. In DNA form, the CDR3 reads TGTGCCAGCAGTGAATTGGGCAGGGGGAGTACTGAAGCTTTCTTT.

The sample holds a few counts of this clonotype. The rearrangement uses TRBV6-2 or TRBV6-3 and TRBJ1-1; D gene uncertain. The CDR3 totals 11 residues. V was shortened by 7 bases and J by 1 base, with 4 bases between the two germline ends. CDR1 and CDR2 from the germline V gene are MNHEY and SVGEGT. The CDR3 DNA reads TGTGCCAGCAAGAAGAACACTGAAGCTTTCTTT. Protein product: CASKKNTEAFF.

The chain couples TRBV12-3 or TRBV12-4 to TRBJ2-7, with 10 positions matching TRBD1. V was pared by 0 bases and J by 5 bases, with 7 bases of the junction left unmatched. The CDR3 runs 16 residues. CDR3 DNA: TGTGCCAGCAGTTTAGCGGGGACAGGGGTCCTCGACGAGCAGTACTTC. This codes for CASSLAGTGVLDEQYF.

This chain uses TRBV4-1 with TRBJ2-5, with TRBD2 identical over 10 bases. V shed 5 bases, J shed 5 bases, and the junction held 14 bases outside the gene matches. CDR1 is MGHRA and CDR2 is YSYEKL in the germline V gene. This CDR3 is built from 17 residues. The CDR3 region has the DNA TGCGCCAGCAGCTCAGTAGCTAGCGGGAGTTATTGGGAGACCCAGTACTTC. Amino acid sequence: CASSSVASGSYWETQYF.

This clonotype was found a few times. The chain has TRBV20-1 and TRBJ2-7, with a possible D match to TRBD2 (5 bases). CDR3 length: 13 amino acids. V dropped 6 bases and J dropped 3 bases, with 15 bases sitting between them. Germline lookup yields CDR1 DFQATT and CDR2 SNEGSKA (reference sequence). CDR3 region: CSAVGVSHYEQYF. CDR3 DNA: TGCAGTGCCGTCGGGGTGTCCCACTACGAGCAGTACTTC.

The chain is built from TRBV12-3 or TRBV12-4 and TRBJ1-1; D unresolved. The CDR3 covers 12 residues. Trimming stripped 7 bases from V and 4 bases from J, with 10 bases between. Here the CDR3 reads CASTYPGTEAFF. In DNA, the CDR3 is TGTGCCAGCACCTACCCAGGCACTGAAGCTTTCTTT.

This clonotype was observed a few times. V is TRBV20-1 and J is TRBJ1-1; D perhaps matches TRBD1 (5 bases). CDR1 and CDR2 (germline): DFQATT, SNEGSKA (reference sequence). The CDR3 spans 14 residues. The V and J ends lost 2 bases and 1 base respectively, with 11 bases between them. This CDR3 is CSARYPGTNTEAFF. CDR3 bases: TGCAGTGCTAGATACCCGGGGACGAACACTGAAGCTTTCTTT.

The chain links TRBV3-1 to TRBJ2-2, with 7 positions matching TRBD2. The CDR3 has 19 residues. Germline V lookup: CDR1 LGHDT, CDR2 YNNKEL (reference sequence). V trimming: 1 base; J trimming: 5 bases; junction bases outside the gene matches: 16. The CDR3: CASSQVGIEGGIGTGELFF. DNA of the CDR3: TGTGCCAGCAGCCAAGTTGGTATTGAGGGAGGGATTGGAACCGGGGAGCTGTTTTTT.

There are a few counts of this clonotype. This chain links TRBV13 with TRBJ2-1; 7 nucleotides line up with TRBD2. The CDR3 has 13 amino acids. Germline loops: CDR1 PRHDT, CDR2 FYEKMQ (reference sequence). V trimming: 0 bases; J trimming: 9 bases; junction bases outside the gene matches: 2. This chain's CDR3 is CASSLGTGGEQFF. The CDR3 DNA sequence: TGTGCCAGCAGCTTAGGGACGGGAGGTGAGCAGTTCTTC.

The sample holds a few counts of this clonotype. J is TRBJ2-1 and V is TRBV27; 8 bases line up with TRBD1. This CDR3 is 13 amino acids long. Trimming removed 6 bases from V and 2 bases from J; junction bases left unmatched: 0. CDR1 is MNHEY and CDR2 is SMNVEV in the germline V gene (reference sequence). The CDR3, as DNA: TGTGCCAGCAGACAGGGGGCCTACAATGAGCAGTTCTTC. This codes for CASRQGAYNEQFF.